What follows are 25 T cell receptor beta chains derived from one specimen sequenced in a study of T cell changes during pregnancy in multiple sclerosis. Sequencing used immunoSEQ multiplex PCR; TCRdb keeps in-frame clones, though not all of them. The table lists tens of thousands of clones, around nine tenths of them singletons. Sequenced here: peripheral blood, sampled in the first trimester of pregnancy. The receptors here all came from a female donor in good health, enrolled as a control in a pregnancy study.

CDR3 amino acids: CASSQSLAGGADTQYF. The CDR3 DNA is TGCGCCAGCAGCCAATCCTTAGCGGGAGGTGCAGATACGCAGTATTTT. This chain links TRBV4-1 with TRBJ2-3; 10 bases are shared with TRBD2. The CDR3 totals 16 residues. The junction had 6 bases not matched to a gene; V was cut back by 2 bases and J by 4 bases. Per the germline V gene, CDR1 is MGHRA and CDR2 is YSYEKL.

This rearrangement joins TRBV4-1 to TRBJ1-4; perhaps TRBD1 as D (6 bases). Germline CDR1 is MGHRA and CDR2 is YSYEKL. The V and J ends lost 4 bases and 5 bases respectively, with 23 bases between them. This CDR3 is built from 18 residues. The CDR3 region has the DNA TGCGCCAGCAGCCCGAAGCCAATTCGAAGGGGGGGGAATGAAAAACTGTTTTTT. The encoded protein is CASSPKPIRRGGNEKLFF.

The V call is TRBV11-2, the J call TRBJ2-7; the match to TRBD2 covers 8 bases. Germline lookup yields CDR1 SGHAT and CDR2 FQNNGV. The CDR3 is made up of 15 amino acids. Germline trimming cut 5 bases from V and 0 bases from J; bases unmatched to any gene: 6. CDR3 DNA sequence: TGTGCCAGCAGCCGTAGCGGGGCCAGCTCCTACGAGCAGTACTTC. This encodes CASSRSGASSYEQYF.

This clone was counted a single time. This chain connects TRBV5-1 to TRBJ2-1; 7 bases align to TRBD2. V lost 6 bases and J lost 6; bases outside the gene matches: 6. Germline V gives CDR1 SGHRS, CDR2 YFSETQ. The CDR3 contains 13 residues. In nucleotides, the CDR3 is TGCGCCAGCACCCAGACTAGCAGCAATGAGCAGTTCTTC. Translating gives CASTQTSSNEQFF.

This chain links TRBV5-1 with TRBJ1-6; D is perhaps TRBD1 (5 bases). There are 14 residues in the CDR3. Germline-derived CDR1 and CDR2 are SGHRS and YFSETQ. Trimming removed 5 bases at V and 8 bases at J, with 14 bases between. The CDR3 here is CASSYGGGDSPLHF. The CDR3 coding sequence is TGCGCCAGCAGTTACGGCGGGGGGGATTCACCCCTCCACTTT. Supplemented by reference TRBV5-1 and TRBJ1-6, the full variable domain reads KAGVTQTPRYLIKTRGQQVTLSCSPISGHRSVSWYQQTPGQGLQFLFEYFSETQRNKGNFPGRFSGRQFSNSRSEMNVSTLELGDSALYLCASSYGGGDSPLHFGNGTRLTVT.

The genes are TRBV2 and TRBJ1-1; the D is unclear. The CDR3 is made up of 12 amino acids. Germline V lookup: CDR1 SNHLY, CDR2 FYNNEI. With 3 bases removed from V and 5 bases from J, the gap between germline ends came to 7 bases. The CDR3 is CASSEGRTEAFF. CDR3 DNA sequence: TGTGCCAGCAGTGAGGGGAGGACTGAAGCTTTCTTT.

The chain joins TRBV5-5 to TRBJ2-7, with D possibly matching TRBD1 (5 bases). Trimming removed 1 base at V and 0 bases at J, with 11 bases between. In germline, CDR1 is SGHKS, CDR2 YYEKEE (reference sequence). This CDR3 region has 15 residues. CDR3 coding DNA: TGTGCCAGCAGCTTGTACCAGGGCAGCTCCTACGAGCAGTACTTC. Its translation is CASSLYQGSSYEQYF.

V gene TRBV27 combines with J gene TRBJ1-2; D ambiguous. The CDR3 is 13 residues long. Deletions cut 5 bases from V and 4 bases from J, with 11 bases between. Germline CDR1 MNHEY, CDR2 SMNVEV (reference sequence). The CDR3 spells CASSPGGSYGYTF. The CDR3 nucleotides read TGTGCCAGCAGTCCCGGAGGGAGCTATGGCTACACCTTC.

The CDR3 region is CASSGRGETQYF. The CDR3 DNA follows: TGCGCCAGCAGCGGCCGGGGAGAGACCCAGTACTTC. This chain connects TRBV5-1 to TRBJ2-5, with D maybe TRBD2 (5 bases). Per the germline V gene, CDR1 is SGHRS and CDR2 is YFSETQ. V was cut by 4 bases and J by 4 bases, with 8 bases left in between. This CDR3 spans 12 amino acids.

This rearrangement joins TRBV7-6 to TRBJ1-2, with D hard to call. The CDR3 sequence is 14 residues long. V lost 5 bases and J 5 bases, leaving 15 bases between the germline ends. Germline assignment: CDR1 SGHVS and CDR2 FNYEAQ. CDR3: CASSPSGGPYGYTF. In DNA form, the CDR3 reads TGTGCCAGCAGCCCCTCCGGCGGTCCATATGGCTACACCTTC.

J is TRBJ1-2 and V is TRBV27, with D possibly TRBD1 on 5 matching bases. The CDR3 totals 17 residues. Germline-derived CDR1 and CDR2 are MNHEY and SMNVEV (reference sequence). V was shortened by 2 bases and J by 0 bases, with 16 bases between the two germline ends. CDR3 region: CASSLTAGTEANYGYTF. Here the CDR3 DNA reads TGTGCCAGCAGTTTAACTGCGGGGACGGAAGCTAACTATGGCTACACCTTC.

For the CDR3, the DNA is TGTGCCAGCAGTGTCAACAGGGGGCGCCTCAATGAGCAGTTCTTC. This translates into CASSVNRGRLNEQFF. The rearrangement uses TRBV6-1 and TRBJ2-1; 9 nucleotides line up with TRBD1. The trim removed 4 bases at V and 6 bases at J, leaving 7 bases unmatched. Germline CDR1 and CDR2: MNHNS and SASEGT. The CDR3 loop spans 15 amino acids.

The chain links TRBV6-5 to TRBJ2-7, with 9 bases identical to TRBD1. The V and J ends lost 3 bases and 2 bases, in that order; junction bases with no gene match: 5. Germline CDR1 reads MNHEY; CDR2 reads SVGAGI. CDR3 length: 15 residues. CDR3 nucleotides: TGTGCCAGCAGTTATTCCGGGACAGGGACCTACGAGCAGTACTTC. Its translation is CASSYSGTGTYEQYF.

The J gene is TRBJ1-1, the V gene TRBV7-9, with 9 bases fitting TRBD1. J lost 4 bases, V lost 5 bases, and 5 bases had no gene match. Germline V gives CDR1 SEHNR, CDR2 FQNEAQ (reference sequence). There are 14 residues in the CDR3. The CDR3, as DNA: TGTGCCAGCAGCGTTGGACAGGGGAGCACTGAAGCTTTCTTT. It translates to CASSVGQGSTEAFF.

The chain's CDR3 is CASSLAPGFTLDYGYTF. The CDR3, as DNA: TGTGCCAGCAGCTTGGCCCCAGGTTTCACTTTAGACTATGGCTACACCTTC. This chain connects TRBV5-6 to TRBJ1-2, with unresolved D. This CDR3 spans 17 amino acids. Germline assignment: CDR1 SGHDT and CDR2 YYEEEE. Trimming pared 0 bases from V and 3 bases from J, leaving 18 bases between.

The rearrangement links TRBV5-1 to TRBJ2-5; no definite D call. The CDR3 runs to 13 residues. V shed 7 bases and J shed 2 bases, with 12 bases lying between them. The germline V gene has CDR1 SGHRS and CDR2 YFSETQ. DNA of the CDR3: TGCGCCAGCTTTGAGATGCAACAAGAGACCCAGTACTTC. Translating it yields CASFEMQQETQYF. Full variable domain (rest looked up from reference TRBV5-1 and TRBJ2-5): KAGVTQTPRYLIKTRGQQVTLSCSPISGHRSVSWYQQTPGQGLQFLFEYFSETQRNKGNFPGRFSGRQFSNSRSEMNVSTLELGDSALYLCASFEMQQETQYFGPGTRLLVL.

The genes are TRBV28 and TRBJ1-5; TRBD1 is a possible D gene (5 bases). The CDR3 loop spans 17 amino acids. The germline V gene has CDR1 MDHEN and CDR2 SYDVKM. With 6 bases removed from V and 0 bases from J, the gap between germline ends came to 18 bases. CDR3 region: CASRLRGTFISNQPQHF. The CDR3 DNA follows: TGTGCCAGCAGACTTAGGGGTACCTTTATTAGCAATCAGCCCCAGCATTTT.

The chain links TRBV6-6 to TRBJ1-4, with D perhaps matching TRBD1 (5 bases). Germline lookup yields CDR1 MNHNY and CDR2 SVGAGI (reference sequence). CDR3 length: 15 residues. Trimming pared 2 bases from V and 4 bases from J, leaving 11 bases between. The CDR3 nucleotides are TGTGCCAGCAGTTACGCGGGGGTGGGTAATGAAAAACTGTTTTTT. It is translated as CASSYAGVGNEKLFF.

The chain recombines TRBV2 with TRBJ2-2; 9 nucleotides line up with TRBD2. The V gene's germline CDR1 is SNHLY and CDR2 FYNNEI. CDR3 length equals 19 residues. V gave up 5 bases and J gave up 1 base; unmatched junction bases: 14. The DNA of the CDR3 is TGTGCCAGCAGTCTCCTAAGGCTAGCGGGGAACAAGAACACCGGGGAGCTGTTTTTT. Amino acids: CASSLLRLAGNKNTGELFF.

This chain uses TRBV7-9 with TRBJ1-5; D unresolved. Germline CDR1 and CDR2: SEHNR and FQNEAQ (reference sequence). V was trimmed by 5 bases and J by 3 bases, leaving 17 bases between them. This CDR3 comprises 16 residues. The CDR3 nucleotides read TGTGCCAGCAGCCCGCTTGGTCTCAGTACCAATCAGCCCCAGCATTTT. Translating it yields CASSPLGLSTNQPQHF.

This CDR3 reads CASTPTGVHEQYF. The DNA for the CDR3 is TGTGCCAGCACCCCGACAGGGGTCCACGAGCAGTACTTC. The rearrangement joins TRBV27 to TRBJ2-7; 8 bases agree with TRBD1. The CDR3 sequence is 13 residues long. Germline V gives CDR1 MNHEY, CDR2 SMNVEV (reference sequence). The trim removed 7 bases at V and 5 bases at J, leaving 7 bases unmatched.

J is TRBJ1-1 and V is TRBV5-6, with 8 bases lining up with TRBD1. This CDR3 is 16 amino acids long. With V trimmed by 0 bases and J by 2 bases, 6 bases remained unmatched. Germline V lookup: CDR1 SGHDT, CDR2 YYEEEE. The CDR3 bases are TGTGCCAGCAGCTTGGCCATTGGACAGGGTAACACTGAAGCTTTCTTT. This codes for CASSLAIGQGNTEAFF. Full variable domain (remainder filled in from reference TRBV5-6 and TRBJ1-1): DAGVTQSPTHLIKTRGQQVTLRCSPKSGHDTVSWYQQALGQGPQFIFQYYEEEERQRGNFPDRFSGHQFPNYSSELNVNALLLGDSALYLCASSLAIGQGNTEAFFGQGTRLTVV.

This clone came up once. The rearrangement uses TRBV2 and TRBJ2-3; a possible D gene is TRBD2 (7 bases). The CDR3 spans 14 residues. Germline V gene sequence: CDR1 SNHLY, CDR2 FYNNEI. Trimming took off 4 bases at V and 0 bases at J, with 8 bases between the two ends. The CDR3 DNA follows: TGTGCCAGCAGTGCGGGGGGCAGCACAGATACGCAGTATTTT. As protein: CASSAGGSTDTQYF.

The chain couples TRBV5-1 to TRBJ2-3; 9 bases agree with TRBD1. CDR3 length: 15 amino acids. The germline CDR1 and CDR2 sequences are SGHRS and YFSETQ. V trimming: 7 bases; J trimming: 2 bases; junction bases outside the gene matches: 8. The DNA for the CDR3 is TGCGCCAGCGCCCCCGGGACAGGGCTCACAGATACGCAGTATTTT. Translation: CASAPGTGLTDTQYF.

This rearrangement joins TRBV6-6 to TRBJ1-1; D remains unclear. Trimming removed 2 bases from V and 5 bases from J, with 6 bases in between. CDR3 size: 12 residues. Germline CDR1 MNHNY, CDR2 SVGAGI (reference sequence). The CDR3 reads CASSYGRTEAFF. CDR3 sequence (DNA): TGTGCCAGCAGTTACGGCAGGACTGAAGCTTTCTTT.